Listed below are T cell receptor beta chains from one sample, sequenced in a study of neurological immune-mediated disorders. One entry per CDR3 protein results from TCRdb running MiXCR on the 5' RACE reads. The sample has approximately 68,000 distinct CDR3 sequences, about 5.1% seen once. Specimen: PBMCs. The receptors derive from an older woman with multiple sclerosis. CDR3s include the opening cysteine and the closing phenylalanine or tryptophan. A D gene is named only where the DNA matches it firmly. Size values are once, few and many counts, or a class for expanded clones, and some rows have none.

>TRBJ1-2|14|TRBD1|TRBV5-6|many
CASSYTGGGYGYTF
TGTGCCAGCAGCTACACAGGGGGCGGCTATGGCTACACCTTC
>TRBJ1-2|15|TRBD1|TRBV5-1|NA
CASREQGVSGNGYTF
TGCGCCAGCAGGGAACAGGGGGTCTCCGGAAACGGCTACACCTTC
>TRBJ2-1|14|NA|TRBV6-1|many
CASGPGTTLREQFF
TGTGCCAGCGGGCCCGGGACAACTCTAAGAGAGCAGTTCTTC
>TRBJ2-1|14|NA|TRBV7-7|NA
CASSLELRANEQFF
TGTGCTAGCAGCTTAGAGTTGAGGGCCAATGAGCAGTTCTTC
>TRBJ2-7|15|NA|TRBV20-1|many
CSARDPQDSPYEQYF
TGCAGTGCTAGAGATCCCCAGGACTCCCCCTACGAGCAGTACTTC
>TRBJ2-2|16|NA|TRBV5-1|many
CASSLAPRGGTGELFF
TGCGCCAGCAGCTTGGCCCCCAGGGGAGGCACCGGGGAGCTGTTTTTT
>TRBJ2-2|17|TRBD2|TRBV15|few
CATSRDRGTTNTGELFF
TGTGCCACCAGCAGAGATCGTGGGACTACGAACACCGGGGAGCTGTTTTTT
>TRBJ1-2|13|NA|TRBV29-1|many
CSVATDRWGGYTF
TGCAGCGTTGCAACCGACCGTTGGGGAGGCTACACCTTC
>TRBJ2-7|15|TRBD2|TRBV6-2/TRBV6-3|many
CASSYHTTSGGEQYF
TGTGCCAGCAGTTATCATACGACTAGCGGGGGCGAGCAGTACTTC
>TRBJ2-7|11|TRBD2|TRBV29-1|many
CSAAGDSEQYF
TGCAGCGCCGCGGGGGATAGCGAGCAGTACTTC
>TRBJ1-5|17|TRBD1|TRBV20-1|many
CSASPFGQGARNQPQHF
TGCAGTGCTAGTCCTTTCGGACAGGGGGCTCGCAATCAGCCCCAGCATTTT
>TRBJ2-1|15|TRBD2|TRBV5-1|many
CASSLATSGNNEQFF
TGCGCCAGCAGCTTGGCGACTAGCGGAAACAATGAGCAGTTCTTC
>TRBJ2-2|16|TRBD2|TRBV12-3/TRBV12-4|NA
CASIPSGRANTGELFF
TGTGCCAGCATTCCGAGCGGGAGGGCCAACACCGGGGAGCTGTTTTTT
>TRBJ2-2|13|NA|TRBV24-1|many
CATNGHQDGELFF
TGTGCCACGAACGGACACCAGGACGGGGAGCTGTTTTTT
>TRBJ2-1|11|NA|TRBV24-1|many
CATSRGNEQFF
TGTGCCACCAGTCGAGGCAATGAGCAGTTCTTC